Listed here are 19 T cell receptor beta chains from one sample, sequenced in a study of cytomegalovirus exposure and HLA in healthy donors. Primers for the PCR totalled 60 Vbeta and 13 Jbeta. Sequenced by immunoSEQ multiplex PCR; TCRdb stores in-frame clones only, minus some. The data contain some 150,000 clones, approximately 81% of them seen just once; the ten biggest clones take up approximately 2.5%. The sample taken for sequencing was PBMCs. These receptors all come from a woman under 30 in good health and CMV-seronegative.

V usage is TRBV19 and J usage is TRBJ2-2; D might be TRBD1 (6 bases). V was cut by 5 bases and J by 2 bases, with 27 bases left in between. There are 20 residues in the CDR3. Looked up from germline, CDR1 is LNHDA and CDR2 is SQIVND (reference sequence). The CDR3 region is CASSLTGIPLFATNTGELFF. The DNA for the CDR3 is TGTGCCAGTAGTCTCACAGGGATCCCTTTATTCGCTACCAACACCGGGGAGCTGTTTTTT. Combining the CDR3 with reference TRBV19 and TRBJ2-2 gives the whole variable domain DGGITQSPKYLFRKEGQNVTLSCEQNLNHDAMYWYRQDPGQGLRLIYYSQIVNDFQKGDIAEGYSVSREKKESFPLTVTSAQKNPTAFYLCASSLTGIPLFATNTGELFFGEGSRLTVL.

The V and J genes are TRBV5-1 and TRBJ2-2; 10 nucleotides align to TRBD2. V lost 0 bases to trimming and J lost 5 bases; unmatched junction nucleotides: 4. The CDR3 extends over 16 amino acids. The germline CDR1 and CDR2 sequences are SGHRS and YFSETQ. This CDR3 is CASSLASGGQTGELFF. The CDR3 bases are TGCGCCAGCAGCTTGGCTAGCGGGGGTCAAACCGGGGAGCTGTTTTTT.

V gene TRBV6-1 combines with J gene TRBJ1-2, with 7 bases that match TRBD1. After removal of 4 bases from V and 7 bases from J, the junction contained 9 bases not matched to a gene. There are 14 residues in the CDR3. Germline loops: CDR1 MNHNS, CDR2 SASEGT. In nucleotides, the CDR3 is TGTGCCAGCAGTGGCTTACAGGGGTCGATTGGCTACACCTTC. Translated: CASSGLQGSIGYTF.

This chain uses TRBV7-9 with TRBJ1-1, with TRBD1 as a possible D gene (5 bases). Looked up from germline, CDR1 is SEHNR and CDR2 is FQNEAQ (reference sequence). V dropped 5 bases and J dropped 0 bases, with 10 bases sitting between them. There are 14 residues in the CDR3. CDR3 in amino acids: CASSRGGVNTEAFF. In DNA, the CDR3 is TGTGCCAGCAGCCGCGGAGGGGTGAACACTGAAGCTTTCTTT.

The DNA of the CDR3 is TGCAGCGTTGAAGGGGGGTCGCAGGGGGCCATGGAGCAGTACTTC. Translating gives CSVEGGSQGAMEQYF. The rearrangement links TRBV29-1 to TRBJ2-7, with 8 bases aligning to TRBD1. The germline V gene encodes CDR1 SQVTM and CDR2 ANQGSEA. The CDR3 contains 15 residues. V trimming: 1 base; J trimming: 7 bases; junction bases outside the gene matches: 12.

The chain couples TRBV18 to TRBJ1-5, with 10 bases identical to TRBD1. Germline CDR1 is KGHSH and CDR2 is LQKENI. V was pared by 4 bases and J by 7 bases, with 4 bases of the junction left unmatched. The CDR3 consists of 14 residues. CDR3 coding DNA: TGTGCCAGCTCACACGACAGGGGGCAACAGCCCCAGCATTTT. Amino acids: CASSHDRGQQPQHF.

V usage is TRBV13 and J usage is TRBJ1-2, with D perhaps matching TRBD1 (6 bases). Trimming pared 5 bases from V and 1 base from J, leaving 17 bases between. Germline V CDR1 and CDR2: PRHDT, FYEKMQ (reference sequence). CDR3 size: 16 residues. CDR3 DNA: TGTGCCAGCAGCCCCTGGGGAGGGGGGATTAACTATGGCTACACCTTC. This sequence encodes CASSPWGGGINYGYTF.

J is TRBJ2-1 and V is TRBV30, with D perhaps TRBD2 (5 bases). Deletions cut 4 bases from V and 3 bases from J, with 10 bases between. The CDR3 is 13 amino acids. Germline V lookup: CDR1 GTSNPN, CDR2 SVGIG (reference sequence). CDR3 bases: TGTGCCTGGACCGCGGGTGGCTACAATGAGCAGTTCTTC. It translates to CAWTAGGYNEQFF.

The V gene is TRBV5-1, the J gene TRBJ1-2; D is unclear. Between the trimmed V and J ends, which lost 6 bases and 0 bases, there was a span of 9 bases. Germline CDR1 is SGHRS and CDR2 is YFSETQ. CDR3 size: 13 residues. The CDR3 region is CASTGLANYGYTF. The CDR3 DNA reads as TGCGCCAGCACCGGTTTAGCTAACTATGGCTACACCTTC.

The chain carries TRBV13 and TRBJ2-2; 15 positions agree with TRBD2. Germline CDR1 reads PRHDT; CDR2 reads FYEKMQ (reference sequence). Unmatched junction bases numbered 7, after V lost 7 bases and J lost 4 bases. The CDR3 contains 17 residues. The CDR3 sequence: CASTWTSGGAVTGELFF. In DNA, the CDR3 is TGTGCCAGCACCTGGACTAGCGGGGGGGCTGTCACCGGGGAGCTGTTTTTT.

The chain recombines TRBV6-5 with TRBJ2-1; the match to TRBD1 covers 9 bases. CDR1 is MNHEY, CDR2 SVGAGI, per germline. The ends lost 6 bases at V and 4 bases at J; junction bases unmatched: 7. The CDR3 loop spans 15 amino acids. CDR3 in amino acids: CASRAGTGFYNEQFF. CDR3 nucleotide sequence: TGTGCCAGCAGGGCCGGGACAGGGTTTTACAATGAGCAGTTCTTC.

CDR3 sequence: CASSSRVGREKLFF. DNA of the CDR3: TGTGCCAGCAGCTCCCGGGTGGGGAGAGAAAAACTGTTTTTT. This rearrangement joins TRBV7-9 to TRBJ1-4; no firm D call. The CDR3 has 14 residues. CDR1 is SEHNR and CDR2 is FQNEAQ in the germline V gene (reference sequence). V was trimmed by 4 bases and J by 8 bases, leaving 14 bases between them.

Concerning this clone: A junction boundary mismatches the germline segment, possibly from a read error. This CDR3 is also generated by other DNA sequences in the sample. The chain employs TRBV5-6 and TRBJ2-7; 7 nucleotides match TRBD1. CDR3 length: 14 amino acids. CDR1 is SGHDT, CDR2 YYEEEE, per germline. The CDR3 here is CASSLGQSSYEQYF. CDR3 bases: TGTGCCAGCAGTTTGGGACAGAGCTCCTACGAGCAGTACTTC.

The CDR3 spells CASSLAQRTNEQFF. CDR3 in DNA: TGTGCCAGCAGCTTAGCCCAGCGGACCAATGAGCAGTTCTTC. V usage is TRBV7-2 and J usage is TRBJ2-1; maybe TRBD2 (5 bases). Germline V gene lookup returns CDR1 SGHTA and CDR2 FQGNSA. CDR3 size: 14 residues. V lost 0 bases and J lost 6, with 9 bases in between.

This clone came up a few times. V usage is TRBV2 and J usage is TRBJ2-2; D possibly corresponds to TRBD2 (5 bases). The CDR3 totals 13 residues. The germline CDR1 and CDR2 sequences are SNHLY and FYNNEI. Trimming shortened V by 4 bases and J by 7 bases, and 10 bases separated the two germline ends. DNA of the CDR3: TGTGCCAGCAGTGCCTCCCGGGGCGGGGAGCTGTTTTTT. This gives the protein CASSASRGGELFF.

V and J are TRBV6-1 and TRBJ2-7, with TRBD1 as a possible D gene (5 bases). The CDR3 contains 14 residues. The V end lost 0 bases, the J end lost 2 bases, and 8 bases lay between the germline ends. In germline, CDR1 is MNHNS, CDR2 SASEGT. In DNA, the CDR3 is TGTGCCAGCAGTGAAGCACAGGCCCCCTACGAGCAGTACTTC. It translates to CASSEAQAPYEQYF.

The CDR3 is CASSSGTSYEQYF. The CDR3 DNA sequence: TGTGCCAGTAGCTCCGGGACATCCTACGAGCAGTACTTC. V usage is TRBV19 and J usage is TRBJ2-7; perhaps TRBD1 as D (6 bases). The CDR3 is 13 amino acids. The V end lost 6 bases, the J end lost 1 base, and 10 bases lay between the germline ends. Germline CDR1 and CDR2: LNHDA and SQIVND (reference sequence).

The chain has TRBV7-2 and TRBJ1-1; 7 nucleotides agree with TRBD1. This CDR3 has 13 amino acids. V lost 3 bases and J lost 5; bases outside the gene matches: 3. From germline, CDR1 is SGHTA and CDR2 FQGNSA. The CDR3 DNA follows: TGTGCCAGCAGCTTGACGACAGGGACTGAAGCTTTCTTT. This sequence encodes CASSLTTGTEAFF. The full variable domain, completed using reference TRBV7-2 and TRBJ1-1, is GAGVSQSPSNKVTEKGKDVELRCDPISGHTALYWYRQSLGQGLEFLIYFQGNSAPDKSGLPSDRFSAERTGGSVSTLTIQRTQQEDSAVYLCASSLTTGTEAFFGQGTRLTVV.

V and J are TRBV30 and TRBJ1-5, with D unclear. There are 14 residues in the CDR3. Germline V CDR1 and CDR2: GTSNPN, SVGIG (reference sequence). The germline V and J ends were trimmed by 1 base and 5 bases, with 12 bases remaining between them. The CDR3 region is CAWSGGFLDQPQHF. The CDR3 DNA is TGTGCCTGGAGTGGAGGCTTTCTGGATCAGCCCCAGCATTTT.